Below, one T cell receptor beta chain is given with its context. Its antigen is not identified. The data are from a study of T cell responses to AZD1222 COVID-19 vaccine. Study-wide results and caveats: The study sampled repertoires only after the peak T cell response.

Clones were read by immunoSEQ multiplex PCR, and TCRdb kept only the in-frame ones, dropping some. The repertoire holds 120,000 or so clones, roughly nine tenths seen once, with about 29% in the top ten. This CDR3 is built from 14 residues. The V and J ends lost 6 bases and 7 bases, in that order; junction bases with no gene match: 11. CDR1 and CDR2 (germline): SNHLY, FYNNEI. J is TRBJ1-1 and V is TRBV2, with 7 bases lining up with TRBD1. This sequence originates from an adult in good health. The material was peripheral blood, obtained on day 0 of AZD1222 vaccination. The CDR3 loop is CASRPPRDSYEAFF. The CDR3, as DNA: TGTGCCAGCAGGCCTCCCCGGGACAGCTATGAAGCTTTCTTT.